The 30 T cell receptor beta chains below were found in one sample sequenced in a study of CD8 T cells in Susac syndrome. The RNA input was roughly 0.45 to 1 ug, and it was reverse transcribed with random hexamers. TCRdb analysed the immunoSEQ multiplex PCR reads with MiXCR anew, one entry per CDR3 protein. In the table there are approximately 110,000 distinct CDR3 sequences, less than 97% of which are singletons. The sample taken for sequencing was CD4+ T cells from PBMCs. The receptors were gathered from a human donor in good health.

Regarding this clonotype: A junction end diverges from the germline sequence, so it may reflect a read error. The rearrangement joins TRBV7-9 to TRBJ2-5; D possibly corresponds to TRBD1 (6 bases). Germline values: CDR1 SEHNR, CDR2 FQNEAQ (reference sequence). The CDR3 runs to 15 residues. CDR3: CASGFRGLGQETQYF. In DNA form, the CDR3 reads TGTGCCAGCGGCTTCAGGGGTTTGGGCCAAGAGACCCAGTACTTC.

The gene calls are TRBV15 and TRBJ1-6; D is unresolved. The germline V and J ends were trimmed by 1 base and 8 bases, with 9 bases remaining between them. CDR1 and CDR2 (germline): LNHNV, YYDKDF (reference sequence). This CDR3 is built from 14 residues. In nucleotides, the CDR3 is TGTGCCACCAGCAGAGCCTCGAGGGATTCACCCCTCCACTTT. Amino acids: CATSRASRDSPLHF.

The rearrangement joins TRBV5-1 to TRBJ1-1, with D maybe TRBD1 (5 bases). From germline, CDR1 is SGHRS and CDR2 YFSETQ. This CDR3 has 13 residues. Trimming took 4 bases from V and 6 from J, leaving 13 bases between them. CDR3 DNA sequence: TGCGCCAGCAGCCCGGGGGGTAACCCTGAAGCTTTCTTT. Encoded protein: CASSPGGNPEAFF.

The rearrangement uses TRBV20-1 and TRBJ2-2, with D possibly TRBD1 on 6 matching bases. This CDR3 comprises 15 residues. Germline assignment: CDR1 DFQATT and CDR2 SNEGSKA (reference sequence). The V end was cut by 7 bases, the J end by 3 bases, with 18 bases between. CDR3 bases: TGCAGTGACACGATGACAGGCTACGACACCGGGGAGCTGTTTTTT. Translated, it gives CSDTMTGYDTGELFF.

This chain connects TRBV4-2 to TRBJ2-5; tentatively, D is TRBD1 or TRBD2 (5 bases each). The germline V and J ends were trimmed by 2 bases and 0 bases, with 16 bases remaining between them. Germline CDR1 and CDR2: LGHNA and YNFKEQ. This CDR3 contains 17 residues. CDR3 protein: CASSQLGRPTYQETQYF. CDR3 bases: TGTGCCAGCAGCCAATTGGGACGGCCGACGTACCAAGAGACCCAGTACTTC.

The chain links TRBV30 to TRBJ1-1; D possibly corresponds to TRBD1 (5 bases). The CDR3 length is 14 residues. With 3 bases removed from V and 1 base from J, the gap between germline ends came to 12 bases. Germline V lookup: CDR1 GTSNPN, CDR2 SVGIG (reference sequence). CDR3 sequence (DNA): TGTGCCTGGAGCCTAGGGGCAAAGAACACTGAAGCTTTCTTT. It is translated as CAWSLGAKNTEAFF. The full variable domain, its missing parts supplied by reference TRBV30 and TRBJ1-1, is SQTIHQWPATLVQPVGSPLSLECTVEGTSNPNLYWYRQAAGRGLQLLFYSVGIGQISSEVPQNLSASRPQDRQFILSSKKLLLSDSGFYLCAWSLGAKNTEAFFGQGTRLTVV.

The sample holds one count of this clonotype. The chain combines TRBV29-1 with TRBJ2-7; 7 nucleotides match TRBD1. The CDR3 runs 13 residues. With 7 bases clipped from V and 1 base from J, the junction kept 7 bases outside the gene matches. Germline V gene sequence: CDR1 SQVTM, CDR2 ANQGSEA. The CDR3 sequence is CSGGAGGSYEQYF. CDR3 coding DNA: TGCAGCGGTGGGGCAGGGGGATCCTACGAGCAGTACTTC.

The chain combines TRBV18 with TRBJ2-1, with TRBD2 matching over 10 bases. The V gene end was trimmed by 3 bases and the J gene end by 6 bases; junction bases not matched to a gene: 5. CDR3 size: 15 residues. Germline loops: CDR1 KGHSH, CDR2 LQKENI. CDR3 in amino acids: CASSPGLAGANEQFF. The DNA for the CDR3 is TGTGCCAGCTCACCTGGCCTAGCGGGGGCCAATGAGCAGTTCTTC.

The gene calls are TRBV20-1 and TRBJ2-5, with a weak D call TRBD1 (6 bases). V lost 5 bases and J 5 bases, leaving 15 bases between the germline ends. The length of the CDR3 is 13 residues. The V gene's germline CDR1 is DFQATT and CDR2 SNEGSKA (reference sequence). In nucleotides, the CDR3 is TGCAGTGCTTCTCAACAGGGTCGGGAGACCCAGTACTTC. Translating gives CSASQQGRETQYF.

For the CDR3, the DNA is TGTGCCAGCAGTTACCGAATGACAGGGGCCCCTGAAGCTTTCTTT. It yields the protein CASSYRMTGAPEAFF. The chain has TRBV6-5 and TRBJ1-1; 8 bases map to TRBD1. This CDR3 spans 15 amino acids. Germline CDR1 and CDR2: MNHEY and SVGAGI. V dropped 2 bases and J dropped 6; count of bases not matched to a gene: 8.

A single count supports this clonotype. This chain's CDR3 is CASSLGGRDTQYF. The CDR3 DNA follows: TGCGCCAGCAGCTTGGGCGGTAGGGATACGCAGTATTTT. The gene calls are TRBV5-1 and TRBJ2-3, with D hard to call. V dropped 0 bases and J dropped 6 bases, with 8 bases sitting between them. The germline V gene encodes CDR1 SGHRS and CDR2 YFSETQ. The CDR3 is 13 residues long.

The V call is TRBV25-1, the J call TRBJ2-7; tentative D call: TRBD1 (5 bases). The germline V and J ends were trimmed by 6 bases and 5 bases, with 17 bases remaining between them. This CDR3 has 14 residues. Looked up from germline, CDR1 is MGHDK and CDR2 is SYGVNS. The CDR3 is CASSRMQGPDEQYF. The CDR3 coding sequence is TGTGCCAGCAGCAGGATGCAGGGCCCGGACGAGCAGTACTTC.

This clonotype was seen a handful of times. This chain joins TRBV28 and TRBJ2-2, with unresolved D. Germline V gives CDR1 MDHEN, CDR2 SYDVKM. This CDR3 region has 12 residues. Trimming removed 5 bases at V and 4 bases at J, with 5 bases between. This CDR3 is CASSTPTGELFF. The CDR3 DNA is TGTGCCAGCAGTACCCCCACCGGGGAGCTGTTTTTT.

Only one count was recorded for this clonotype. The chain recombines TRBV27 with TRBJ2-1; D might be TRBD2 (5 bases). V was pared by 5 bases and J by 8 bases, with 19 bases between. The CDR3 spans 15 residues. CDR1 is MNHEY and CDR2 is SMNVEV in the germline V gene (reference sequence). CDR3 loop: CASSPRLAVGHEQFF. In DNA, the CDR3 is TGTGCCAGCAGTCCCCGGCTAGCAGTAGGGCATGAGCAGTTCTTC.

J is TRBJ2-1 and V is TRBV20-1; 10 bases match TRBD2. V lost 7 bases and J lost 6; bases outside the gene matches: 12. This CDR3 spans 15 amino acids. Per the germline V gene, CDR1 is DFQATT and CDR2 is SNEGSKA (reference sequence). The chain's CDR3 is CSVSLPPSGSNEQFF. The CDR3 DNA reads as TGCAGTGTTTCTCTTCCGCCTAGCGGGAGCAATGAGCAGTTCTTC.

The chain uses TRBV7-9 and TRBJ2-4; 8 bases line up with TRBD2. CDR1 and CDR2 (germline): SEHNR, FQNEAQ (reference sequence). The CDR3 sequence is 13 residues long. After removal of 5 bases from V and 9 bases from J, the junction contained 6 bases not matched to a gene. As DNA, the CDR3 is TGTGCCAGCAGCCAAGCGGGGGCCCGCATTCAGTACTTC. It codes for CASSQAGARIQYF.

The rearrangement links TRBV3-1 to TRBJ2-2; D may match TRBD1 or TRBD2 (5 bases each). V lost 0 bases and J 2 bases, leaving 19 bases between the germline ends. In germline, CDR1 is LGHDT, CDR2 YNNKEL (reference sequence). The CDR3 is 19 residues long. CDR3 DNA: TGTGCCAGCAGCCAAGATCCTCGGGTCGGGACCTCTAACACCGGGGAGCTGTTTTTT. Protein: CASSQDPRVGTSNTGELFF.

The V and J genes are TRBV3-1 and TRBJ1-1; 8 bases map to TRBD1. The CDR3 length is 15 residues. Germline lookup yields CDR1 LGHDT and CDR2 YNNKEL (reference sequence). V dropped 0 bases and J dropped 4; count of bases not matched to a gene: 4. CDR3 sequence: CASSQDTTGGTEAFF. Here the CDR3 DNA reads TGTGCCAGCAGCCAAGATACCACAGGGGGCACTGAAGCTTTCTTT. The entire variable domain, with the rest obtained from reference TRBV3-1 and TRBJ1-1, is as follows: DTAVSQTPKYLVTQMGNDKSIKCEQNLGHDTMYWYKQDSKKFLKIMFSYNNKELIINETVPNRFSPKSPDKAHLNLHINSLELGDSAVYFCASSQDTTGGTEAFFGQGTRLTVV.

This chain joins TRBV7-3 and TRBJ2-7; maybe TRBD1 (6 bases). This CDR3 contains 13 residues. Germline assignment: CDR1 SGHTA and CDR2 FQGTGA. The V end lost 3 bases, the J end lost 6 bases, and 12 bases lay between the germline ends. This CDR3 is CASSLTDRREQYF. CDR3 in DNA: TGTGCCAGCAGCTTGACGGACAGACGCGAGCAGTACTTC. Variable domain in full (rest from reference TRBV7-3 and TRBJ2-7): GAGVSQTPSNKVTEKGKYVELRCDPISGHTALYWYRQSLGQGPEFLIYFQGTGAADDSGLPNDRFFAVRPEGSVSTLKIQRTERGDSAVYLCASSLTDRREQYFGPGTRLTVT.

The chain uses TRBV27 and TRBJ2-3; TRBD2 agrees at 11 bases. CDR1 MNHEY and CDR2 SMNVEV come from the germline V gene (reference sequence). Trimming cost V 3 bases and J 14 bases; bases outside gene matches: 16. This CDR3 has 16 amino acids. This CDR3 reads CASSFPGASGRMLRYF. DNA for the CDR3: TGTGCCAGCAGTTTCCCGGGGGCTAGCGGGAGGATGTTGAGGTATTTT.

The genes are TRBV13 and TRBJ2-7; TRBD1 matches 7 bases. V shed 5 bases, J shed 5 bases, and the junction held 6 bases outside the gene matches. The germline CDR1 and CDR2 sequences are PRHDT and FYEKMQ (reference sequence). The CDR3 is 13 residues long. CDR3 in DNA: TGTGCCAGCAGCAAACGACAGGGTAACGAGCAGTACTTC. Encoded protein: CASSKRQGNEQYF.

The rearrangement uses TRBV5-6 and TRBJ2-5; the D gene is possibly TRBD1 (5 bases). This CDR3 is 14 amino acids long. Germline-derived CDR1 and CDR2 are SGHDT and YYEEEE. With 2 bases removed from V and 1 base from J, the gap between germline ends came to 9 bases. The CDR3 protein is CASSFRQTQETQYF. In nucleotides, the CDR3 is TGTGCCAGCAGCTTCAGACAGACCCAAGAGACCCAGTACTTC.

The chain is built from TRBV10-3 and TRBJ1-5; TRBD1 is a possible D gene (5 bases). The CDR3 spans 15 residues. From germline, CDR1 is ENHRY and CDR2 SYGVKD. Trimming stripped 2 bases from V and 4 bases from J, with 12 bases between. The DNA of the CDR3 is TGTGCCATCAGTGAGGGGGGGTCGGGGAATCAGCCCCAGCATTTT. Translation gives CAISEGGSGNQPQHF.

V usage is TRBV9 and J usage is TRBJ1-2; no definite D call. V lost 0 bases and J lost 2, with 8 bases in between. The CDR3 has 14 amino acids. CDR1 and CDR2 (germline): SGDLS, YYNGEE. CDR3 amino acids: CASSVDRANYGYTF. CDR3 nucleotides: TGTGCCAGCAGCGTAGACAGAGCGAACTATGGCTACACCTTC.

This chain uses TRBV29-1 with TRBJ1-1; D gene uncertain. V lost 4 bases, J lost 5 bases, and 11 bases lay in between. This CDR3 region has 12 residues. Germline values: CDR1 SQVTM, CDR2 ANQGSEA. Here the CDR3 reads CSVVGVLTEAFF. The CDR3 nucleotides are TGCAGCGTTGTTGGGGTTCTAACTGAAGCTTTCTTT.

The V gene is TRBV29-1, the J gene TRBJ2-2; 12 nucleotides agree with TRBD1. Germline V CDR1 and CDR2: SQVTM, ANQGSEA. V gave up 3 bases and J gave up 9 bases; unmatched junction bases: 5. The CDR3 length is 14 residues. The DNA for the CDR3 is TGCAGCGTTGAGGGACAGGGGGCGCAAAGGGAGCTGTTTTTT. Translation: CSVEGQGAQRELFF.

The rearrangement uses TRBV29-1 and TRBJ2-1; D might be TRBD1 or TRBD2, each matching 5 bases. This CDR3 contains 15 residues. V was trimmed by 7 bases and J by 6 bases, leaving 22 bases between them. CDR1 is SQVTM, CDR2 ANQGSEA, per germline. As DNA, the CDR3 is TGCAGCGGGGGGTCTCATTCGGAGGTTAGCAATGAGCAGTTCTTC. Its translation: CSGGSHSEVSNEQFF.

The CDR3 nucleotides read TGCGCCAGCATCCCCGACCCCGGGGGTACGCAGTATTTT. Amino acid sequence: CASIPDPGGTQYF. The chain employs TRBV5-1 and TRBJ2-3; D might be TRBD2 (6 bases). Trimming cost V 6 bases and J 8 bases, with 16 bases left between them. Germline-derived CDR1 and CDR2 are SGHRS and YFSETQ. CDR3 length equals 13 residues.

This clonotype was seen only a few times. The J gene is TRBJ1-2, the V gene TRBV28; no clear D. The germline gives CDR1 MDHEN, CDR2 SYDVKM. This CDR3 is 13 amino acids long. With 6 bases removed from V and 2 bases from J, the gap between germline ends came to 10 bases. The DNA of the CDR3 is TGTGCCAGCAGGCTCGACGGGAACTATGGCTACACCTTC. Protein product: CASRLDGNYGYTF.

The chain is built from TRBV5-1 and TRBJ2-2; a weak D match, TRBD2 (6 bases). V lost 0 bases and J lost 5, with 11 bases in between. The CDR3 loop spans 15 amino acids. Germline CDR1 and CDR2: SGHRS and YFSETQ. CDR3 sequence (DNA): TGCGCCAGCAGCTTGGTCAGCGGGCAGACCGGGGAGCTGTTTTTT. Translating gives CASSLVSGQTGELFF.